The sequence of this TCR beta chain was determined in a study of blood T cells in healthy people across ages. Study findings and constraints: The donors' CMV status was not determined, possibly confounding changes in expanded clonotypes. Estimated diversity across one million T cells was deemed an underestimate.

PCR was performed a second time for about 6 to 12 cycles using a sample-barcoded 5' primer and a J-beta primer mix. Paired-end reads containing CDR3 totaled no fewer than 2.5 million for each sample. MiXCR, run by TCRdb on the 5' RACE reads, gives a single entry per CDR3 protein. Among over 950,000 distinct CDR3 sequences listed, roughly 51% were seen once. Germline V gene data show CDR1 as SEHNR and CDR2 as FQNEAQ (reference sequence). The CDR3 consists of 13 residues. Between the trimmed V and J ends, which lost 8 bases and 4 bases, there was a span of 14 bases. With respect to this clonotype: Its specificity is not known.

The specimen was blood. The clonotype comes from a woman aged 55 to 70 in good health. This chain links TRBV7-9 with TRBJ2-5, with D unclear. CDR3 sequence reads: CASWHPPLETQYF. The CDR3 DNA is TGTGCCAGCTGGCATCCCCCACTAGAGACCCAGTACTTC.